The 9 T cell receptor beta chains given below trace back to one sample, sequenced in a study of blood T cell repertoires in COVID-19 (TCRdb year 2020). The library was produced with the immunoSEQ multiplex PCR assay. TCRdb mirrors the immuneACCESS table, restricted to in-frame sequences. Some clones are absent from its copies; in checked studies, under half trace to an unresolved V gene, and the reason for the others is unknown. This sample has tens of thousands of clones in its table, and more than 75% of those were observed once. Around 20% of the sample comes from the top ten. Sequenced: peripheral blood. The receptors originated from a middle-aged man with active or convalescent COVID-19.

This clone was detected a few times. The V and J genes are TRBV4-2 and TRBJ1-5, with D uncertain. Germline CDR1 LGHNA, CDR2 YNFKEQ. This CDR3 spans 13 amino acids. Trimming took off 2 bases at V and 7 bases at J, with 9 bases between the two ends. The CDR3 nucleotides read TGTGCCAGCAGCCAATCGCGAGGACAGCCCCAGCATTTT. Encoded protein: CASSQSRGQPQHF.

V and J are TRBV6-5 and TRBJ1-2; 7 bases align to TRBD1. CDR1 is MNHEY and CDR2 is SVGAGI in the germline V gene. After removal of 6 bases from V and 6 bases from J, the junction contained 4 bases not matched to a gene. The CDR3 runs to 12 residues. Here the CDR3 reads CASSDRADGYTF. The CDR3 DNA is TGTGCCAGCAGCGACAGGGCCGATGGCTACACCTTC.

In DNA, the CDR3 is TGTGCCAGCAGCCAGCAGCTCTCCGGGGCTAATGAAAAACTGTTTTTT. It specifies CASSQQLSGANEKLFF. The chain is built from TRBV9 and TRBJ1-4; unclear D gene. CDR1 and CDR2 (germline): SGDLS, YYNGEE. The ends were cut back, 4 bases at V and 3 bases at J, with 16 bases in the middle. This CDR3 contains 16 residues.

In its sample, this clone was seen once. This chain connects TRBV5-4 to TRBJ1-5; D may be TRBD1 (6 bases). The CDR3 is 13 residues long. From germline, CDR1 is SGHNT and CDR2 YYREEE (reference sequence). Trimming pared 3 bases from V and 7 bases from J, leaving 11 bases between. CDR3: CASSSEGEQPQHF. The CDR3, as DNA: TGTGCCAGCAGCTCCGAGGGGGAACAGCCCCAGCATTTT.

This rearrangement joins TRBV7-6 to TRBJ2-2; 7 nucleotides agree with TRBD1. Germline-derived CDR1 and CDR2 are SGHVS and FNYEAQ. CDR3 length: 16 amino acids. V shed 1 base, J shed 1 base, and the junction held 3 bases outside the gene matches. CDR3 residues: CASSLGTGVNTGELFF. CDR3 nucleotides: TGTGCCAGCAGCTTAGGAACAGGGGTGAACACCGGGGAGCTGTTTTTT. The variable domain in full, completed from reference TRBV7-6 and TRBJ2-2, reads GAGVSQSPRYKVTKRGQDVALRCDPISGHVSLYWYRQALGQGPEFLTYFNYEAQQDKSGLPNDRFSAERPEGSISTLTIQRTEQRDSAMYRCASSLGTGVNTGELFFGEGSRLTVL.

The rearrangement joins TRBV14 to TRBJ1-2; tentatively, D is TRBD1 (5 bases). The CDR3 covers 15 residues. Looked up from germline, CDR1 is SGHDN and CDR2 is FVKESK. Trimming took off 1 base at V and 3 bases at J, with 12 bases between the two ends. The CDR3 loop is CASSQVVGHYYGYTF. CDR3 DNA sequence: TGTGCCAGCAGCCAAGTAGTAGGACACTACTATGGCTACACCTTC.

The chain links TRBV27 to TRBJ1-6, with 9 bases aligning to TRBD1. This CDR3 is 13 amino acids long. The germline CDR1 and CDR2 sequences are MNHEY and SMNVEV (reference sequence). For the CDR3, the DNA is TGTGTAAGCGGGACAGGGTTAACTTCACCCCTCCACTTT. Its translation: CVSGTGLTSPLHF.

The chain has TRBV30 and TRBJ2-5; 15 positions match TRBD2. The CDR3 runs 14 residues. Looked up from germline, CDR1 is GTSNPN and CDR2 is SVGIG (reference sequence). With V trimmed by 5 bases and J by 4 bases, 2 bases remained unmatched. CDR3 sequence (DNA): TGTGCCTGGGGACTAGCGGGAGGGGGAGAGACCCAGTACTTC. It is translated as CAWGLAGGGETQYF.

In this sample, this clone turned up a few times. The chain recombines TRBV7-9 with TRBJ2-7; weak D call: TRBD2 (5 bases). V was pared by 5 bases and J by 2 bases, with 13 bases between. The V gene's germline CDR1 is SEHNR and CDR2 FQNEAQ (reference sequence). The CDR3 spans 14 residues. In nucleotides, the CDR3 is TGTGCCAGCAGCCCGAAAACCGGGGCCTACGAGCAGTACTTC. Encoded protein: CASSPKTGAYEQYF.